These 2 T cell receptor beta chains originate from one sample sequenced in a study of a mutant IDH1 vaccine in newly diagnosed glioma (dated by TCRdb to about 2021). The label giving this sample's time point can be read as: week 23, last vaccination. Every vaccine dose consisted of 300 ug of a 20-mer mutant IDH1 peptide in Montanide, administered subcutaneously together with topical imiquimod. Libraries came from the immunoSEQ multiplex PCR assay. The immuneACCESS repertoire file appears here via TCRdb, limited to in-frame rearrangements. These files lack a portion of the clones; in checked studies, under half of the deficit traces to unresolved V genes, and the cause of the others is not known. The sample table holds tens of thousands of clones, of which about three quarters were seen once. Approximately 8.2% of the sample goes to the ten largest clones. No antigen has been identified for these receptors.

Sequences were derived from PBMCs, sampled from a glioma patient whose treatment included an IDH1 peptide vaccine. The receptors stem from a woman aged 40 to 50 with glioma. Some clones in this sample may be carry-over from other donors' samples.

Comments on this clone: This is likely a read error, given that the CDR3 carries no conserved phenylalanine or tryptophan at its end. The V and J genes are TRBV7-9 and TRBJ2-3, with D perhaps given as TRBD1 or TRBD2 (5 bases each). Trimming pared 7 bases from V and 4 bases from J, leaving 18 bases between. CDR3 length: 15 amino acids. The germline V gene encodes CDR1 SEHNR and CDR2 FQNEAQ (reference sequence). This chain's CDR3 is CASNPTELSADTQYV. For the CDR3, the DNA is TGTGCCAGCAACCCGACAGAACTTAGCGCAGATACGCAGTATGTT.

This clone has more than one count but fewer than ten. This chain uses TRBV11-2 with TRBJ2-3, with 11 nucleotides matching TRBD2. V shed 6 bases, J shed 6 bases, and the junction held 2 bases outside the gene matches. There are 13 residues in the CDR3. Germline assignment: CDR1 SGHAT and CDR2 FQNNGV. The CDR3 coding sequence is TGTGCCAGCAGGCGGACTAGCGGGGATACGCAGTATTTT. Translating it yields CASRRTSGDTQYF. Together with reference TRBV11-2 and TRBJ2-3, the CDR3 gives the full variable domain: EAGVAQSPRYKIIEKRQSVAFWCNPISGHATLYWYQQILGQGPKLLIQFQNNGVVDDSQLPKDRFSAERLKGVDSTLKIQPAKLEDSAVYLCASRRTSGDTQYFGPGTRLTVL.